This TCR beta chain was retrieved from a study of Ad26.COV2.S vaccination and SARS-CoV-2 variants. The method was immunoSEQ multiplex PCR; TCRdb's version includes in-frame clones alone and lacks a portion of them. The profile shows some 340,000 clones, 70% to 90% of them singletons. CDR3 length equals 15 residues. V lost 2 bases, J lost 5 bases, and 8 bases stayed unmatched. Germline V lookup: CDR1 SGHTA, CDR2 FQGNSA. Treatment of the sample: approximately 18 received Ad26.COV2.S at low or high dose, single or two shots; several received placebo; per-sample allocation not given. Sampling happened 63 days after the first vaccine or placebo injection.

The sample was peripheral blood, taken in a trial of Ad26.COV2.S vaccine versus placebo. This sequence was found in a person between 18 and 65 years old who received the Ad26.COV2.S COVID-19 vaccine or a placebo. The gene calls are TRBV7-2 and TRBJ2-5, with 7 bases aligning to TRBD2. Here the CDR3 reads CASSLRGRDWETQYF. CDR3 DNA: TGTGCCAGCAGCTTACGAGGGAGGGATTGGGAGACCCAGTACTTC.